The 15 T cell receptor beta chains below all came from one sample that was sequenced in a study of T cells in Graves' hyperthyroidism and ophthalmopathy. From RNA transcripts, TCR beta CDR3 regions were amplified. With the HTBI primer set, the TCR CDR3 went through a first round of RT-PCR. TCRdb fed the multiplex PCR reads into MiXCR, producing one record per CDR3 protein. The repertoire holds approximately 430,000 distinct CDR3 sequences, with roughly 15% as singletons. The sequenced material came from blood. All receptors derive from a man between 18 and 29 years old with Graves' ophthalmopathy.

This clonotype was found many times. J is TRBJ2-1 and V is TRBV18; D unclear. Germline lookup yields CDR1 KGHSH and CDR2 LQKENI. Trimming took 0 bases from V and 2 from J, leaving 11 bases between them. The CDR3 covers 16 residues. The CDR3 coding sequence is TGTGCCAGCTCACCACCTCCCGGGTTGGCCTACAATGAGCAGTTCTTC. Protein: CASSPPPGLAYNEQFF.

This clonotype came up a few times. V usage is TRBV5-1 and J usage is TRBJ2-5; 8 nucleotides line up with TRBD1. Trimming removed 1 base from V and 2 bases from J; junction bases left unmatched: 7. The CDR3 is made up of 16 amino acids. From germline, CDR1 is SGHRS and CDR2 YFSETQ. The CDR3 protein is CASSLPRTGGQETQYF. The CDR3 nucleotides read TGCGCCAGCAGCTTGCCGCGAACAGGGGGGCAAGAGACCCAGTACTTC.

Details on this clonotype: This may be a read error, as it is one base from a much larger clone. The chain joins TRBV6-5 to TRBJ1-1; D might be TRBD1 (6 bases). The CDR3 has 14 residues. Germline CDR1 MNHEY, CDR2 SVGAGI. The V and J ends lost 2 bases and 7 bases respectively, with 14 bases between them. The CDR3 sequence: CASSYLQGSSEAFF. The CDR3 bases are TGTGCCAGCAGTTACCTACAGGGATCGAGTGAAGCTTTCTTT.

This clonotype was recorded many times. The CDR3 DNA is TGCAGTGCTAACTCCCCGACAGGGGGTTCCTACGAGCAGTACTTC. This encodes CSANSPTGGSYEQYF. The V gene is TRBV20-1, the J gene TRBJ2-7; TRBD1 aligns across 9 bases. CDR1 DFQATT and CDR2 SNEGSKA come from the germline V gene (reference sequence). The V gene end was trimmed by 4 bases and the J gene end by 1 base; junction bases not matched to a gene: 8. This CDR3 contains 15 residues.

V is TRBV5-5 and J is TRBJ1-4; 11 bases align to TRBD1. The CDR3 runs 16 residues. Germline values: CDR1 SGHKS, CDR2 YYEKEE (reference sequence). Trimming cost V 3 bases and J 7 bases; bases outside gene matches: 8. The CDR3 spells CASSYGTGGMGEKLFF. CDR3 coding DNA: TGTGCCAGCAGCTACGGGACAGGGGGTATGGGTGAAAAACTGTTTTTT.

The sample holds many counts of this clonotype. CDR3 in DNA: TGTGCCACCAGCAGATACCGGGACAGTACCTACGAGCAGTACTTC. It specifies CATSRYRDSTYEQYF. This chain connects TRBV15 to TRBJ2-7; 7 nucleotides agree with TRBD1. The ends lost 2 bases at V and 2 bases at J; junction bases unmatched: 6. CDR1 and CDR2 (germline): LNHNV, YYDKDF (reference sequence). This CDR3 comprises 15 residues.

The chain carries TRBV2 and TRBJ2-7; 10 bases are a match to TRBD1. The CDR3 contains 19 residues. Per the germline V gene, CDR1 is SNHLY and CDR2 is FYNNEI. Unmatched junction bases numbered 20, after V lost 8 bases and J lost 1 base. The CDR3 sequence: CASSPVGGYGTGESYEQYF. In DNA form, the CDR3 reads TGTGCCAGCTCGCCCGTGGGGGGTTACGGGACAGGGGAGTCCTACGAGCAGTACTTC.

This clonotype was recorded at least ten times. The rearrangement joins TRBV13 to TRBJ1-1, with a tentative D call TRBD1 (6 bases). The germline gives CDR1 PRHDT, CDR2 FYEKMQ (reference sequence). V was clipped by 3 bases and J by 6 bases, with 14 bases between them. The CDR3 covers 14 residues. The CDR3 protein is CASSLGARFPEAFF. The CDR3 DNA sequence: TGTGCCAGCAGCTTGGGGGCGCGTTTTCCTGAAGCTTTCTTT.

This clonotype occurred many times. The rearrangement joins TRBV6-1 to TRBJ1-4; D possibly corresponds to TRBD1 (5 bases). The CDR3 totals 13 residues. Germline V CDR1 and CDR2: MNHNS, SASEGT. The V end lost 2 bases, the J end lost 8 bases, and 9 bases lay between the germline ends. CDR3 nucleotides: TGTGCCAGCAGTGAAACAGGTTTGGAAAAACTGTTTTTT. Its translation is CASSETGLEKLFF.

This clonotype was found many times. The chain uses TRBV11-2 and TRBJ2-1; D possibly corresponds to TRBD2 (5 bases). Trimming took 5 bases from V and 4 from J, leaving 18 bases between them. The length of the CDR3 is 16 residues. From germline, CDR1 is SGHAT and CDR2 FQNNGV. This chain's CDR3 is CASSPPLGGWYNEQFF. CDR3 nucleotide sequence: TGTGCCAGCAGCCCACCCTTGGGCGGGTGGTACAATGAGCAGTTCTTC.

This clonotype was recorded many times. The chain recombines TRBV20-1 with TRBJ2-3, with 10 positions matching TRBD2. Trimming at V came to 3 bases and at J to 2 bases, leaving 5 bases not matched to a gene. From germline, CDR1 is DFQATT and CDR2 SNEGSKA (reference sequence). The CDR3 totals 15 residues. The DNA for the CDR3 is TGCAGTGCTAGTCAGCGGGGGGGGAACACAGATACGCAGTATTTT. It specifies CSASQRGGNTDTQYF.

The chain uses TRBV6-6 and TRBJ2-7; the match to TRBD2 covers 9 bases. Germline V gene lookup returns CDR1 MNHNY and CDR2 SVGAGI (reference sequence). V was clipped by 0 bases and J by 3 bases; unmatched bases: 9. CDR3 size: 17 residues. Written as DNA, the CDR3 is TGTGCCAGCAGTTACTCGAGGGGTAGCGGGGGCAACTACGAGCAGTACTTC. Its translation is CASSYSRGSGGNYEQYF.

This clonotype has at least ten counts. The J gene is TRBJ2-2, the V gene TRBV12-3 or TRBV12-4; TRBD1 might be the D (5 bases). The CDR3 loop spans 14 amino acids. Between the trimmed V and J ends, which lost 10 bases and 3 bases, there was a span of 15 bases. CDR3 DNA sequence: TGTGCCACCCGGCGGCAGGGCCACACCGGGGAGCTGTTTTTT. This sequence encodes CATRRQGHTGELFF.

This clonotype was observed at least ten times. The germline gene is not matched at one end of the junction; a read error may be the cause. The V call is TRBV7-7, the J call TRBJ2-5; D gene unclear. CDR1 is SSHAT and CDR2 is FNYEAQ in the germline V gene (reference sequence). The CDR3 contains 14 residues. DNA of the CDR3: TGTGCTAGCAGCTTAGGTCCCTCCCAAGAGACCCAGTACTTC. Its translation is CASSLGPSQETQYF.

This clonotype was seen ten or more times. The chain couples TRBV7-2 to TRBJ1-6, with D perhaps matching TRBD1 (6 bases). Deletions cut 5 bases from V and 10 bases from J, with 24 bases between. This CDR3 has 17 residues. Germline V gives CDR1 SGHTA, CDR2 FQGNSA. CDR3 sequence: CASSTGSAGAGGSPLHF. The CDR3 nucleotides are TGTGCCAGCAGCACAGGGTCAGCCGGGGCAGGAGGGTCACCCCTCCACTTT.